Listed below are T cell receptor beta chains from one sample, sequenced in a study of blood T cell repertoires in COVID-19. Produced via immunoSEQ multiplex PCR; TCRdb's table is partial and in-frame only. The table has approximately 160,000 clones, over 80% seen once; the top ten hold roughly 2.9%. The sample was peripheral blood. The receptors come from a woman aged 55 to 70 with acute or convalescent COVID-19. The CDR3 runs from the conserved cysteine through the conserved F or W. D genes are given only for firm matches. Some rows mark clone size as missing; the rest say once, few, many or name a class of expanded clone.

j_call | clone_size | d_call | cdr3_length | v_call | cdr3_aa | cdr3_nt
TRBJ2-4 | - | TRBD1 | 15 | TRBV11-1 | CASSLTGKAKNIQYF | TGTGCCAGCAGCTTGACAGGGAAGGCCAAAAACATTCAGTACTTC
TRBJ1-4 | - | TRBD1 | 17 | TRBV19 | CASSFRDRAVTNEKLFF | TGTGCCAGTAGTTTCCGGGACAGGGCGGTGACTAATGAAAAACTGTTTTTT
TRBJ2-5 | - | - | 16 | TRBV6-2/TRBV6-3 | CASSKTGSTRGETQYF | TGTGCCAGCAGCAAGACCGGGTCCACCCGGGGAGAGACCCAGTACTTC
TRBJ2-5 | - | - | 14 | TRBV19 | CASSTLTGVETQYF | TGTGCCAGTAGTACCCTAACGGGGGTGGAGACCCAGTACTTC
TRBJ1-5 | few | - | 14 | TRBV6-5 | CASSYAARAQPQHF | TGTGCCAGCAGTTACGCGGCCCGCGCTCAGCCCCAGCATTTT
TRBJ1-5 | - | TRBD1 | 14 | TRBV6-2/TRBV6-3 | CASSTPTGSQPQHF | TGTGCCAGCAGTACCCCGACAGGGAGCCAGCCCCAGCATTTT
TRBJ1-1 | - | - | 15 | TRBV7-9 | CASSLGRGGLTDAFF | TGTGCCAGCAGCTTAGGAAGGGGGGGTCTGACAGATGCTTTCTTT
TRBJ2-5 | - | - | 13 | TRBV6-5 | CASRRGGQETQYF | TGTGCCAGCAGACGGGGAGGCCAAGAGACCCAGTACTTC
TRBJ1-3 | - | - | 11 | TRBV12-3/TRBV12-4 | CASSLTDTIYF | TGTGCCAGCAGTTTAACGGACACCATATATTTT
TRBJ1-5 | - | - | 15 | TRBV6-5 | CASIWTVSSNQPQHF | TGTGCCAGCATCTGGACTGTATCTAGCAATCAGCCCCAGCATTTT
TRBJ1-4 | - | - | 15 | TRBV19 | CASSIAHPTNEKLFF | TGTGCCAGTAGTATAGCACACCCAACTAATGAAAAACTGTTTTTT
TRBJ1-5 | few | - | 17 | TRBV7-6 | CASSLGGGGASNQPQHF | TGTGCCAGCAGCTTAGGAGGCGGAGGGGCTAGCAATCAGCCCCAGCATTTT
TRBJ1-6 | - | - | 15 | TRBV11-2 | CASSETGSYNSPLHF | TGTGCCAGCAGCGAGACTGGCTCCTATAATTCACCCCTCCACTTT
TRBJ1-5 | - | - | 13 | TRBV5-1 | CASSLEPNQPQHF | TGCGCCAGCAGCTTGGAGCCAAATCAGCCCCAGCATTTT
TRBJ2-5 | - | TRBD2 | 17 | TRBV12-5 | CASGLDTGLAGGETQYF | TGTGCTAGTGGTTTGGACACGGGACTAGCGGGGGGAGAGACCCAGTACTTC
TRBJ2-3 | - | - | 14 | TRBV6-2/TRBV6-3 | CASSYQGHTDTQYF | TGTGCCAGCAGTTACCAGGGACACACAGATACGCAGTATTTT
TRBJ1-4 | once | - | 16 | TRBV12-5 | CASGLASAGLNEKLFF | TGTGCTAGTGGTTTGGCATCCGCAGGGCTTAATGAAAAACTGTTTTTT
TRBJ2-3 | - | TRBD1 | 15 | TRBV11-2 | CASSTRQGRTDTQYF | TGTGCCAGCAGCACCAGACAGGGACGCACAGATACGCAGTATTTT
TRBJ2-3 | - | TRBD2 | 14 | TRBV6-5 | CASRPSGGTDTQYF | TGTGCCAGCAGACCTAGCGGGGGAACAGATACGCAGTATTTT
TRBJ1-1 | - | - | 13 | TRBV19 | CASRYSGRTEAFF | TGTGCCAGTAGGTACAGCGGGAGGACTGAAGCTTTCTTT
TRBJ1-2 | - | - | 15 | TRBV30 | CAWSIPPGASYGYTF | TGTGCCTGGAGTATCCCGCCAGGGGCGAGCTATGGCTACACCTTC
TRBJ2-1 | - | - | 15 | TRBV19 | CASSTSEGSYNEQFF | TGTGCCAGTAGTACTAGCGAGGGTTCCTACAATGAGCAGTTCTTC
TRBJ2-3 | few | TRBD1 | 16 | TRBV24-1 | CATSDNRGRDTDTQYF | TGTGCCACCAGTGATAACAGGGGGCGCGACACAGATACGCAGTATTTT
TRBJ1-6 | - | - | 12 | TRBV6-2/TRBV6-3 | CASSYQNSPLHF | TGTGCCAGCAGTTACCAGAATTCACCCCTCCACTTT
TRBJ1-1 | - | - | 15 | TRBV19 | CASSLPTGLNTEAFF | TGTGCCAGTAGTCTTCCCACAGGGTTGAACACTGAAGCTTTCTTT
TRBJ2-1 | - | TRBD1 | 18 | TRBV7-8 | CASGQTGTGRLTYNEQFF | TGTGCCAGCGGGCAAACTGGGACAGGGCGCCTCACTTACAATGAGCAGTTCTTC
TRBJ2-5 | many | - | 11 | TRBV20-1 | CSASERKTQYF | TGCAGTGCTAGCGAGAGAAAGACCCAGTACTTC
TRBJ2-7 | - | - | 14 | TRBV7-2 | CASSLAQGYYEQYF | TGTGCCAGCAGCTTAGCCCAGGGGTACTACGAGCAGTACTTC
TRBJ2-7 | - | - | 14 | TRBV18 | CASSPRPATYEQYF | TGTGCCAGCTCACCACGGCCAGCGACCTACGAGCAGTACTTC
TRBJ1-2 | - | TRBD1 | 14 | TRBV4-3 | CASSRDRGIYGYTF | TGCGCCAGCAGCCGAGACAGGGGGATCTATGGCTACACCTTC
TRBJ1-3 | - | TRBD1 | 14 | TRBV2 | CASRGDRAGNTIYF | TGTGCCAGCAGGGGGGACAGGGCTGGAAACACCATATATTTT
TRBJ1-2 | - | - | 15 | TRBV19 | CASSITGTPSYGYTF | TGTGCCAGTAGTATTACCGGGACTCCCTCCTATGGCTACACCTTC
TRBJ2-7 | - | TRBD2 | 15 | TRBV5-4 | CASSLAGGGSYEQYF | TGTGCCAGCAGCTTGGCCGGCGGGGGCTCCTACGAGCAGTACTTC
TRBJ1-2 | - | TRBD1 | 12 | TRBV3-1/TRBV3-2 | CASSLRTGGLTF | TGTGCCAGCAGCCTCCGGACAGGGGGTCTCACCTTC
TRBJ1-2 | - | - | 13 | TRBV12-5 | CASGSSDRRTYTF | TGTGCTAGTGGTTCGTCCGACAGACGTACCTACACCTTC
TRBJ1-1 | - | - | 14 | TRBV4-2 | CASSLPGHITEAFF | TGTGCCAGCAGCCTACCGGGACATATCACTGAAGCTTTCTTT
TRBJ1-6 | once | - | 13 | TRBV2 | CASRDNLNSPLHF | TGTGCCAGCAGGGACAACTTAAATTCACCCCTCCACTTT
TRBJ2-5 | - | - | 11 | TRBV9 | CASSAGETQYF | TGTGCCAGCAGCGCCGGGGAGACCCAGTACTTC
TRBJ2-3 | - | TRBD2 | 17 | TRBV5-1 | CASSLEGTGGPTDTQYF | TGCGCCAGCAGCTTGGAAGGGACGGGGGGGCCCACAGATACGCAGTATTTT
TRBJ1-6 | - | TRBD1 | 16 | TRBV24-1 | CATSDPGQGPNSPLHF | TGTGCCACCAGTGACCCCGGACAGGGACCTAATTCACCCCTCCACTTT
TRBJ1-6 | - | - | 16 | TRBV5-4 | CASSKGQSSYNSPLHF | TGTGCCAGCAGCAAAGGACAGAGCTCCTATAATTCACCCCTCCACTTT
TRBJ1-1 | - | TRBD1 | 14 | TRBV3-1/TRBV3-2 | CASSRGGPNTEAFF | TGTGCCAGCAGCCGAGGGGGCCCGAACACTGAAGCTTTCTTT
TRBJ1-2 | - | TRBD1 | 17 | TRBV6-6 | CASSPYGTGDARYGYTF | TGTGCCAGCAGTCCCTACGGGACAGGGGACGCCCGCTATGGCTACACCTTC
TRBJ1-5 | - | TRBD1 | 17 | TRBV27 | CASSLLAGGNSNQPQHF | TGTGCCAGCAGTTTATTGGCAGGGGGCAATAGCAATCAGCCCCAGCATTTT